Presented here are 30 T cell receptor beta chains from one specimen sequenced in a study of T cell repertoires in cytomegalovirus infection. MiXCR, applied by TCRdb to the reads, yields one record per CDR3 protein. The repertoire holds about 220,000 distinct CDR3 sequences, with about 38% as singletons. Their recognized antigens are unknown. Material: CD8+ T cells from cultured PBMCs, obtained from culture after CMV antigen stimulation. All receptors come from a human donor in good health (CMV status not recorded). Some clones in this sample may be carry-over from other donors' samples.

V and J are TRBV20-1 and TRBJ2-3; D is uncertain. The CDR3 covers 12 residues. Germline CDR1 DFQATT, CDR2 SNEGSKA (reference sequence). V was shortened by 2 bases and J by 3 bases, with 6 bases between the two germline ends. The CDR3 coding sequence is TGCAGTGCTAGACTGCGAACAGATACGCAGTATTTT. Amino acid sequence: CSARLRTDTQYF.

Only a few counts were recorded for this clonotype. V is TRBV19 and J is TRBJ2-7; 9 bases match TRBD2. Losses at the gene ends were 4 bases for V and 5 bases for J; bases not matched to a gene: 6. The CDR3 is made up of 14 amino acids. CDR1 is LNHDA, CDR2 SQIVND, per germline (reference sequence). Here the CDR3 DNA reads TGTGCCAGTAGTAGGCGGGGGGGTTTCCACGAGCAGTACTTC. Translating gives CASSRRGGFHEQYF.

This clonotype was detected only a few times. The rearrangement links TRBV7-2 to TRBJ1-2; tentative D call: TRBD1 (6 bases). The CDR3 consists of 16 residues. Germline V CDR1 and CDR2: SGHTA, FQGNSA. Between the trimmed V and J ends, which lost 6 bases and 0 bases, there was a span of 17 bases. The CDR3, as DNA: TGTGCCAGCAGACCGACAGGTTTTGGGTCTAACTATGGCTACACCTTC. This codes for CASRPTGFGSNYGYTF. The variable domain in full, with the rest retrieved from reference TRBV7-2 and TRBJ1-2, is GAGVSQSPSNKVTEKGKDVELRCDPISGHTALYWYRQSLGQGLEFLIYFQGNSAPDKSGLPSDRFSAERTGGSVSTLTIQRTQQEDSAVYLCASRPTGFGSNYGYTFGSGTRLTVV.

The V gene is TRBV7-6, the J gene TRBJ2-2, with TRBD2 as a possible D gene (6 bases). Trimming cost V 5 bases and J 5 bases, with 18 bases left between them. Per the germline V gene, CDR1 is SGHVS and CDR2 is FNYEAQ. The CDR3 length is 16 residues. CDR3: CASSPTTLRGTGELFF. The CDR3 DNA reads as TGTGCCAGCAGCCCGACAACACTTCGGGGGACCGGGGAGCTGTTTTTT.

The chain uses TRBV27 and TRBJ2-5, with 7 bases matching TRBD2. Germline values: CDR1 MNHEY, CDR2 SMNVEV (reference sequence). V lost 8 bases to trimming and J lost 1 base; unmatched junction nucleotides: 10. The CDR3 totals 15 residues. CDR3 in DNA: TGTGCCAGCCGTATTTCGACTAGCAGCCAAGAGACCCAGTACTTC. Protein sequence: CASRISTSSQETQYF.

The CDR3 is CASSPRTGGSYNEQFF. In nucleotides, the CDR3 is TGTGCCAGCAGTCCTCGGACAGGGGGGTCTTACAATGAGCAGTTCTTC. The chain is built from TRBV7-9 and TRBJ2-1; 10 bases map to TRBD1. CDR3 length: 16 residues. V lost 6 bases to trimming and J lost 4 bases; unmatched junction nucleotides: 9. CDR1 is SEHNR and CDR2 is FQNEAQ in the germline V gene (reference sequence).

This clonotype was seen more than once but under ten times. V and J are TRBV12-3 or TRBV12-4 and TRBJ2-4, with D perhaps assigned TRBD1 or TRBD2 (6 bases each). V was clipped by 5 bases and J by 7 bases, with 21 bases between them. CDR3 length: 16 amino acids. The CDR3 DNA sequence: TGTGCCAGCAGTCTCTCATGGGGGGCAGGAGGGAACATTCAGTACTTC. This translates into CASSLSWGAGGNIQYF.

The genes are TRBV6-5 and TRBJ1-1, with TRBD1 matching 8 bases. V lost 5 bases, J lost 4 bases, and 9 bases stayed unmatched. CDR1 MNHEY and CDR2 SVGAGI come from the germline V gene. This CDR3 comprises 15 residues. The CDR3 DNA reads as TGTGCCAGCAGTCAGACAGGGGCTGGGGGCACTGAAGCTTTCTTT. Protein: CASSQTGAGGTEAFF.

As concerns this clonotype: With a much larger clone just one base away, this may be a read error. The chain uses TRBV7-9 and TRBJ1-1; D call uncertain. There are 11 residues in the CDR3. Germline assignment: CDR1 SEHNR and CDR2 FQNEAQ (reference sequence). Trimming removed 5 bases from V and 3 bases from J, with 4 bases in between. In DNA form, the CDR3 reads TGTGCCAGCAGCCGGCACACTGAAGCTTTCTTT. This translates into CASSRHTEAFF.

The chain is built from TRBV6-5 and TRBJ1-4, with 7 bases that match TRBD1. Germline V gene sequence: CDR1 MNHEY, CDR2 SVGAGI. Trimming removed 5 bases from V and 8 bases from J; junction bases left unmatched: 8. CDR3 length equals 14 residues. The CDR3 DNA sequence: TGTGCCAGCAGTCCAACAGGGGAAATCGAAAAACTGTTTTTT. Translated, it gives CASSPTGEIEKLFF.

The CDR3 nucleotides are TGTGCCAGCAGCCCTAATGGCGGCGGGGGCGTCACTGAAGCTTTCTTT. Translation: CASSPNGGGGVTEAFF. This sequence joins TRBV7-3 and TRBJ1-1; maybe TRBD1 (6 bases). Germline CDR1 is SGHTA and CDR2 is FQGTGA. Trimming stripped 5 bases from V and 4 bases from J, with 20 bases between. This CDR3 has 16 amino acids.

The V and J genes are TRBV28 and TRBJ1-5; D might be TRBD1 (5 bases). V was pared by 1 base and J by 1 base, with 11 bases between. The CDR3 contains 16 residues. CDR1 and CDR2 from the germline V gene are MDHEN and SYDVKM. CDR3 sequence reads: CASSLSGTLSNQPQHF. CDR3 coding DNA: TGTGCCAGCAGTTTATCCGGGACGCTCAGCAATCAGCCCCAGCATTTT.

This clonotype was recorded at least ten times. J is TRBJ2-2 and V is TRBV6-5, with TRBD1 matching over 9 bases. Germline V gives CDR1 MNHEY, CDR2 SVGAGI. The CDR3 contains 18 residues. J lost 3 bases, V lost 5 bases, and 13 bases had no gene match. The CDR3, as DNA: TGTGCCAGCAGTCTCCCCCGCCCGGGACAGGGTTACACCGGGGAGCTGTTTTTT. Translating it yields CASSLPRPGQGYTGELFF.

This chain joins TRBV5-4 and TRBJ2-7; 7 positions agree with TRBD2. The J segment lost 3 bases and the V segment lost 2 bases, leaving 8 bases of the junction unmatched. CDR1 and CDR2 (germline): SGHNT, YYREEE (reference sequence). The CDR3 sequence is 15 residues long. CDR3 protein: CASSFDEAGYYEQYF. The CDR3 coding sequence is TGTGCCAGCAGCTTTGACGAAGCGGGGTACTACGAGCAGTACTTC. Using reference TRBV5-4 and TRBJ2-7 for the parts outside the CDR3, the full variable domain is ETGVTQSPTHLIKTRGQQVTLRCSSQSGHNTVSWYQQALGQGPQFIFQYYREEENGRGNFPPRFSGLQFPNYSSELNVNALELDDSALYLCASSFDEAGYYEQYFGPGTRLTVT.

There are a few counts of this clonotype. V is TRBV12-5 and J is TRBJ2-1; D remains unclear. Germline V gene data show CDR1 as LGHNT and CDR2 as FRNRAP. The V and J ends lost 1 base and 15 bases respectively, with 10 bases between them. The CDR3 spans 11 residues. The DNA for the CDR3 is TGTGCTAGTGGTTTGGCCCCCGGTCTGTTCTTC. It codes for CASGLAPGLFF.

V gene TRBV7-6 combines with J gene TRBJ2-7; D not resolved. The V end was cut by 5 bases, the J end by 2 bases, with 19 bases between. The germline V gene encodes CDR1 SGHVS and CDR2 FNYEAQ. This CDR3 spans 16 amino acids. The CDR3 nucleotides read TGTGCCAGCAGCCCTGGCCCATTCTCGGCAACCTACGAGCAGTACTTC. Protein sequence: CASSPGPFSATYEQYF.

This clonotype was seen a handful of times. The chain employs TRBV6-1 and TRBJ2-7, with TRBD1 as a possible D gene (5 bases). This CDR3 comprises 16 residues. Germline assignment: CDR1 MNHNS and CDR2 SASEGT. V lost 2 bases, J lost 2 bases, and 16 bases lay in between. In DNA, the CDR3 is TGTGCCAGCAGTGAATGGGGCCAGGGTCTCACCTACGAGCAGTACTTC. This translates into CASSEWGQGLTYEQYF.

The chain links TRBV13 to TRBJ2-5; 7 bases are a match to TRBD2. Germline V gene data show CDR1 as PRHDT and CDR2 as FYEKMQ (reference sequence). The CDR3 covers 15 residues. The V gene end was trimmed by 5 bases and the J gene end by 2 bases; junction bases not matched to a gene: 8. CDR3 sequence (DNA): TGTGCCAGCAGCGGGGGACTAAACCAACAAGAGACCCAGTACTTC. Amino acids: CASSGGLNQQETQYF.

The chain combines TRBV11-1 with TRBJ2-3; D gene unclear. Germline CDR1 reads SGHAT; CDR2 reads FQDESV (reference sequence). The CDR3 runs to 14 residues. V gave up 2 bases and J gave up 5 bases, with 11 bases separating them. CDR3 amino acids: CASSLRPPRDTQYF. Written as DNA, the CDR3 is TGTGCCAGCAGCTTACGGCCTCCAAGAGATACGCAGTATTTT.

The CDR3 nucleotides are TGTGCCAGCAGTTTGCGGCTAGCGGGCGTAGGGCAGTTCTTC. Translated: CASSLRLAGVGQFF. V usage is TRBV12-3 or TRBV12-4 and J usage is TRBJ2-1, with 8 bases fitting TRBD2. J lost 12 bases, V lost 3 bases, and 10 bases had no gene match. CDR3 length: 14 residues.

The chain uses TRBV9 and TRBJ2-1; 9 positions match TRBD2. The junction had 8 bases not matched to a gene; V was cut back by 4 bases and J by 0 bases. The CDR3 sequence is 17 residues long. The germline V gene encodes CDR1 SGDLS and CDR2 YYNGEE. CDR3 DNA sequence: TGTGCCAGCAGCCCTCGACTAGCGGCTAGCTCCTACAATGAGCAGTTCTTC. This encodes CASSPRLAASSYNEQFF.

This clonotype was seen many times. The J gene is TRBJ1-2, the V gene TRBV7-2; no reliable D call. The CDR3 loop spans 14 amino acids. Trimming removed 2 bases at V and 4 bases at J, with 11 bases between. CDR1 is SGHTA, CDR2 FQGNSA, per germline. This chain's CDR3 is CASSLFGSSYGYTF. CDR3 nucleotide sequence: TGTGCCAGCAGCTTATTTGGCAGCTCCTATGGCTACACCTTC. Full variable domain (remainder filled in from reference TRBV7-2 and TRBJ1-2): GAGVSQSPSNKVTEKGKDVELRCDPISGHTALYWYRQSLGQGLEFLIYFQGNSAPDKSGLPSDRFSAERTGGSVSTLTIQRTQQEDSAVYLCASSLFGSSYGYTFGSGTRLTVV.

Many counts were recorded for this clonotype. The V and J genes are TRBV6-5 and TRBJ1-4; TRBD1 agrees at 8 bases. This CDR3 is built from 17 residues. The V gene's germline CDR1 is MNHEY and CDR2 SVGAGI. Trimming removed 6 bases from V and 8 bases from J; junction bases left unmatched: 17. CDR3 loop: CASSPVAGGFGGEKLFF. In DNA form, the CDR3 reads TGTGCCAGCAGCCCCGTGGCAGGGGGCTTCGGTGGGGAAAAACTGTTTTTT.

This clonotype turned up a few times. This sequence joins TRBV7-9 and TRBJ2-7, with D perhaps TRBD2 (6 bases). Between the trimmed V and J ends, which lost 5 bases and 4 bases, there was a span of 15 bases. From germline, CDR1 is SEHNR and CDR2 FQNEAQ (reference sequence). The CDR3 contains 14 residues. The CDR3 protein is CASSPRDFIYEQYF. The CDR3 DNA reads TGTGCCAGCAGCCCGCGGGACTTTATTTACGAGCAGTACTTC.

The chain recombines TRBV7-2 with TRBJ1-1; TRBD1 is a possible D gene (6 bases). In germline, CDR1 is SGHTA, CDR2 FQGNSA. Trimming shortened V by 5 bases and J by 6 bases, and 16 bases separated the two germline ends. The CDR3 totals 14 residues. Here the CDR3 DNA reads TGTGCCAGCAGCCTTAGGGGGGCTCCCCCTGAAGCTTTCTTT. Amino acid sequence: CASSLRGAPPEAFF. Combining the CDR3 with reference TRBV7-2 and TRBJ1-1 gives the whole variable domain GAGVSQSPSNKVTEKGKDVELRCDPISGHTALYWYRQSLGQGLEFLIYFQGNSAPDKSGLPSDRFSAERTGGSVSTLTIQRTQQEDSAVYLCASSLRGAPPEAFFGQGTRLTVV.

The V and J genes are TRBV7-4 and TRBJ2-4; D may match TRBD1 or TRBD2 (5 bases each). The V gene lost 4 bases and the J gene lost 0 bases, with 13 bases spanning the gap. Germline-derived CDR1 and CDR2 are SGHVT and SQSDAQ. The CDR3 runs to 16 residues. The CDR3 here is CASSSRGGEAKNIQYF. The CDR3, as DNA: TGTGCCAGCAGCTCGCGTGGGGGAGAAGCCAAAAACATTCAGTACTTC.

J is TRBJ2-3 and V is TRBV4-1; TRBD2 agrees at 10 bases. The CDR3 extends over 15 amino acids. The junction had 2 bases not matched to a gene; V was cut back by 5 bases and J by 0 bases. Germline CDR1 MGHRA, CDR2 YSYEKL. DNA for the CDR3: TGCGCCAGCAGCTGGACTAGCGGCAGCACAGATACGCAGTATTTT. Residues: CASSWTSGSTDTQYF.

The V and J genes are TRBV7-9 and TRBJ2-1; TRBD1 or TRBD2 may be the D gene (6 bases each). The germline V gene has CDR1 SEHNR and CDR2 FQNEAQ (reference sequence). V was cut by 4 bases and J by 7 bases, with 14 bases left in between. The CDR3 is made up of 14 amino acids. CDR3 sequence: CASSSPGAPNEQFF. CDR3 bases: TGTGCCAGCAGCTCCCCGGGGGCCCCGAATGAGCAGTTCTTC.

In DNA, the CDR3 is TGTGCCAGCAGCTTAGGAGACAGGGAGCAGTACTTC. Its protein is CASSLGDREQYF. V and J are TRBV7-9 and TRBJ2-7; D perhaps matches TRBD1 (6 bases). This CDR3 region has 12 residues. Germline CDR1 is SEHNR and CDR2 is FQNEAQ (reference sequence). Between the trimmed V and J ends, which lost 1 base and 7 bases, there was a span of 8 bases.

This clonotype has a handful of counts. The chain carries TRBV6-1 and TRBJ1-4; D call uncertain. Trimming removed 2 bases at V and 0 bases at J, with 10 bases between. CDR3 length equals 16 residues. Germline V lookup: CDR1 MNHNS, CDR2 SASEGT. CDR3 DNA: TGTGCCAGCAGTGAAAGGGCAGCCTCAACTAATGAAAAACTGTTTTTT. Protein product: CASSERAASTNEKLFF.